This T cell receptor (beta chain) came from a study of shared clonotypes between healthy human individuals. Selected positively for CCR7 and CD45RO-negative, naive CD8 cells excluded terminally differentiated effector memory CD45RA+ cells. TCRdb's copy holds only in-frame clones and misses some; the assay was immunoSEQ multiplex PCR. There are some 2.1 million clones in the sample; around 95% occur only once, and about 1.7% lies in the top ten. Germline values: CDR1 MDHEN, CDR2 SYDVKM. This CDR3 has 12 residues. V shed 3 bases and J shed 3 bases, with 6 bases lying between them. The specimen sequenced was naive CD8+ T cells from PBMCs. This TCR came from a man younger than 30 in good health. Some clones in this sample may be carry-over from other donors' samples. This chain uses TRBV28 with TRBJ2-7; D unresolved. DNA of the CDR3: TGTGCCAGCAGTTTGGGCTTCTACGAGCAGTACTTC. It yields the protein CASSLGFYEQYF.